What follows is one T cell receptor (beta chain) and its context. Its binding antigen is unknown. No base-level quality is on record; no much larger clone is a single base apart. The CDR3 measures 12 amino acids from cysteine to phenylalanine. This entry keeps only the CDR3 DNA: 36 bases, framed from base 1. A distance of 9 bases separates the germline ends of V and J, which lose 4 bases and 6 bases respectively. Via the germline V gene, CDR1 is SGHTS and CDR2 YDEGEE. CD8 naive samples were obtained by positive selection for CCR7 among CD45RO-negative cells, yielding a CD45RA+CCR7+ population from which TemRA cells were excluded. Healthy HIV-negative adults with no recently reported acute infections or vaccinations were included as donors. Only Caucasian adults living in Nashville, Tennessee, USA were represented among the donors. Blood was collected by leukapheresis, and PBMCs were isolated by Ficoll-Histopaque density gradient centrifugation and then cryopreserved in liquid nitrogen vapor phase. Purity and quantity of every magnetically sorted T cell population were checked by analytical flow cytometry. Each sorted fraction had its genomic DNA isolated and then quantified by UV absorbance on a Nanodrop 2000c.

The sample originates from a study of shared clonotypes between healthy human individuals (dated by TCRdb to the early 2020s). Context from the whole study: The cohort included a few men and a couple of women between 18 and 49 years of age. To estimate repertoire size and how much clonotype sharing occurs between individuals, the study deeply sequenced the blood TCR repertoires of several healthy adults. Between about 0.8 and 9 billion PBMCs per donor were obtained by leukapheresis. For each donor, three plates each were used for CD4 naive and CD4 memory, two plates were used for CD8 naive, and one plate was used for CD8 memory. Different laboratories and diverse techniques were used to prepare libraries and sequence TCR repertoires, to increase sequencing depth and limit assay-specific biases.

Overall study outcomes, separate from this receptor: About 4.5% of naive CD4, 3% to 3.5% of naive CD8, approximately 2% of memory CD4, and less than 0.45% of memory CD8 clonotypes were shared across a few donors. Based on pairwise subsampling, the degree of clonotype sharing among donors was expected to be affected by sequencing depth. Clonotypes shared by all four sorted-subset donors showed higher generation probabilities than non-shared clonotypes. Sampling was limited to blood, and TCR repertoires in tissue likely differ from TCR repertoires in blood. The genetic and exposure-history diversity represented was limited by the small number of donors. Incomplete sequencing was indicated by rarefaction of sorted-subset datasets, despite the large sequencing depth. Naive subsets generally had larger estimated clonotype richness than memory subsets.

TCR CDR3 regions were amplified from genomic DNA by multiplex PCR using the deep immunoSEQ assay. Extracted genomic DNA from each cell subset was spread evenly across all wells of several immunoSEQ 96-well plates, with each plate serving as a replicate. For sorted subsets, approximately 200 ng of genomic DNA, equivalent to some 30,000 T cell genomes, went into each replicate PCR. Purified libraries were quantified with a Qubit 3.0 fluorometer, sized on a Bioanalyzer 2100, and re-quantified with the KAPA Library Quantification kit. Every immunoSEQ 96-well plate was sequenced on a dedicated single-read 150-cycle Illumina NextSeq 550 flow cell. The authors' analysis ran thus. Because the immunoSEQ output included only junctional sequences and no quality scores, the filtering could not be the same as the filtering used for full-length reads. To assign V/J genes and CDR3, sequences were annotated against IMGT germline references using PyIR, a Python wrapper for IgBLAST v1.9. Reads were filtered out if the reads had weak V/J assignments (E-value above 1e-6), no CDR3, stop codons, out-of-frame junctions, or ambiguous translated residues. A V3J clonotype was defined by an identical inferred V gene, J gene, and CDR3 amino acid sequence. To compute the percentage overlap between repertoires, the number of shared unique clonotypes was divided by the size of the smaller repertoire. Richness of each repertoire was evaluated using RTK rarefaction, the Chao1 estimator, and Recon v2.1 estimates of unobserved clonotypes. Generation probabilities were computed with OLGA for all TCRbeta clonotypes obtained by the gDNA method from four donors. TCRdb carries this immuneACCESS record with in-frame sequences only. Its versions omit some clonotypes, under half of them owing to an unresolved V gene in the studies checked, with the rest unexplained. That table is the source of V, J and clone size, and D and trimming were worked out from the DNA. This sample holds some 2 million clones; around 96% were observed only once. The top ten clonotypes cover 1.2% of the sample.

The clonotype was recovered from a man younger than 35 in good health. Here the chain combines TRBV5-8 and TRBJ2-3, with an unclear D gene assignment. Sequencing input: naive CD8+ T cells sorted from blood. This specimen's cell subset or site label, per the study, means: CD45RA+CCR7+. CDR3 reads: CASSPNRDTQYF. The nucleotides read TGTGCCAGCAGCCCGAATAGGGATACGCAGTATTTT.